This T cell receptor (beta chain) emerged from a study of blood T cell repertoires in COVID-19. Study as a whole: The study drew acute and convalescent COVID-19 samples from the United States, Italy and Spain. T cells, B-cell-depleted T cells, or PBMCs provided the cDNA or gDNA that served as material.

Original methodology: Quantification of nucleated cells was approximated via reference gene primer amplification. Assay: immunoSEQ multiplex PCR; the TCRdb copy retains only in-frame clones and omits some. V, J and clone size reflect that table, while D and trimming were determined from the DNA. The sample holds around 250,000 clones, approximately 88% seen once. Germline assignment: CDR1 SNHLY and CDR2 FYNNEI. This CDR3 spans 15 amino acids. The V and J ends lost 6 bases and 3 bases, in that order; junction bases with no gene match: 9. Material: peripheral blood. The chain uses TRBV2 and TRBJ2-5, with TRBD1 matching over 8 bases. This TCR was sampled from a woman in her thirties or forties who had recovered from COVID-19. The CDR3 sequence is CASSSGTGEKETQYF. The CDR3, as DNA: TGTGCCAGCAGCTCCGGGACAGGCGAGAAAGAGACCCAGTACTTC. Supplemented by reference TRBV2 and TRBJ2-5, the full variable domain reads EPEVTQTPSHQVTQMGQEVILRCVPISNHLYFYWYRQILGQKVEFLVSFYNNEISEKSEIFDDQFSVERPDGSNFTLKIRSTKLEDSAMYFCASSSGTGEKETQYFGPGTRLLVL.